The 29 T cell receptor beta chains below come from one sample, sequenced in a study of ipilimumab plus nivolumab after autologous stem cell transplantation. The table came from immunoSEQ multiplex PCR; TCRdb's copy has only in-frame clones and leaves some out. Of 17,000 or so clones listed, over 60% are singletons. The sample in question was PBMCs, obtained in a trial of ipilimumab plus nivolumab as post-transplant consolidation. These receptors all stem from a male donor with diffuse large B-cell lymphoma.

This chain joins TRBV7-6 and TRBJ2-2; TRBD2 aligns across 9 bases. The CDR3 runs 18 residues. V lost 4 bases, J lost 2 bases, and 11 bases stayed unmatched. From germline, CDR1 is SGHVS and CDR2 FNYEAQ. The CDR3 DNA is TGTGCCAGCAGCTCCCGCATCCCGGGACTAGCAAACACCGGGGAGCTGTTTTTT. This translates into CASSSRIPGLANTGELFF.

The chain combines TRBV25-1 with TRBJ1-1; tentative D call: TRBD1 (6 bases). The CDR3 runs to 15 residues. Trimming removed 3 bases from V and 3 bases from J, with 14 bases in between. Germline lookup yields CDR1 MGHDK and CDR2 SYGVNS. CDR3 nucleotide sequence: TGTGCCAGCAGTGAGGGAGGGGGGATGGACACTGAAGCTTTCTTT. Translation gives CASSEGGGMDTEAFF.

The chain is built from TRBV2 and TRBJ1-2; D unclear. CDR3 size: 12 residues. The germline V gene encodes CDR1 SNHLY and CDR2 FYNNEI. V dropped 5 bases and J dropped 8 bases, with 12 bases sitting between them. Here the CDR3 DNA reads TGTGCCAGCAGTCCCCGGACCGAAGGCTACACCTTC. Translated: CASSPRTEGYTF.

V usage is TRBV10-3 and J usage is TRBJ2-3; 8 positions agree with TRBD2. This CDR3 has 15 residues. The J segment lost 8 bases and the V segment lost 10 bases, leaving 17 bases of the junction unmatched. Germline V gene data show CDR1 as ENHRY and CDR2 as SYGVKD. DNA of the CDR3: TGTGCCAGCCTTAGGTTTGGAGCGGGAGAGGGTACGCAGTATTTT. As protein: CASLRFGAGEGTQYF.

This rearrangement joins TRBV2 to TRBJ2-5, with 7 bases lining up with TRBD1. Germline CDR1 SNHLY, CDR2 FYNNEI. The CDR3 totals 13 residues. V gave up 6 bases and J gave up 5 bases; unmatched junction bases: 6. For the CDR3, the DNA is TGTGCCAGCAGGACAGGGATGCGGGAGACCCAGTACTTC. Translation gives CASRTGMRETQYF.

V is TRBV5-1 and J is TRBJ2-1; 8 bases match TRBD2. Germline trimming cut 4 bases from V and 0 bases from J; bases unmatched to any gene: 3. This CDR3 has 15 amino acids. From germline, CDR1 is SGHRS and CDR2 YFSETQ. The CDR3 region is CASSPRGDSYNEQFF. The CDR3 nucleotides are TGCGCCAGCAGCCCGCGGGGGGACTCCTACAATGAGCAGTTCTTC.

The rearrangement joins TRBV6-1 to TRBJ2-3; D possibly matches TRBD1 or TRBD2 (5 bases each). The CDR3 is 14 amino acids. Trimming removed 4 bases from V and 3 bases from J, with 11 bases in between. From germline, CDR1 is MNHNS and CDR2 SASEGT. The CDR3 is CASSGAWGTDTQYF. As DNA, the CDR3 is TGTGCCAGCAGTGGGGCTTGGGGGACAGATACGCAGTATTTT.

The gene calls are TRBV6-1 and TRBJ2-1; 12 nucleotides match TRBD2. The germline gives CDR1 MNHNS, CDR2 SASEGT. The CDR3 consists of 14 residues. V gave up 8 bases and J gave up 10 bases; unmatched junction bases: 9. CDR3 DNA: TGTGCCAGCCCTAGCGGGAGGGCGGGTGGAGAGCAGTTCTTC. Protein: CASPSGRAGGEQFF.

V gene TRBV29-1 combines with J gene TRBJ2-5; tentatively, D is TRBD1 (5 bases). Germline V gene data show CDR1 as SQVTM and CDR2 as ANQGSEA. The germline V and J ends were trimmed by 0 bases and 4 bases, with 9 bases remaining between them. The CDR3 is 13 residues long. As DNA, the CDR3 is TGCAGCGTTGAAGAAGGGGCGGCAGAGACCCAGTACTTC. Its protein is CSVEEGAAETQYF.

V usage is TRBV7-2 and J usage is TRBJ2-3; D tentatively fits TRBD1 or TRBD2 (6 bases each). V was pared by 2 bases and J by 6 bases, with 15 bases between. The germline V gene has CDR1 SGHTA and CDR2 FQGNSA. This CDR3 contains 15 residues. The CDR3 sequence: CASSLMGGSSDTQYF. The DNA of the CDR3 is TGTGCCAGCAGCTTAATGGGGGGCTCCTCCGATACGCAGTATTTT.

This sequence joins TRBV5-1 and TRBJ2-3; no clear D gene. This CDR3 contains 16 residues. Trimming took 4 bases from V and 3 from J, leaving 18 bases between them. Germline loops: CDR1 SGHRS, CDR2 YFSETQ. Here the CDR3 DNA reads TGCGCCAGCAGCCTCGGTCTATCCCACTCAACAGATACGCAGTATTTT. Amino acids: CASSLGLSHSTDTQYF. The whole variable domain, filled in from reference TRBV5-1 and TRBJ2-3, reads KAGVTQTPRYLIKTRGQQVTLSCSPISGHRSVSWYQQTPGQGLQFLFEYFSETQRNKGNFPGRFSGRQFSNSRSEMNVSTLELGDSALYLCASSLGLSHSTDTQYFGPGTRLTVL.

The rearrangement links TRBV10-3 to TRBJ1-1; D remains ambiguous. This CDR3 has 12 residues. Per germline, CDR1 ENHRY and CDR2 SYGVKD. With 0 bases removed from V and 9 bases from J, the gap between germline ends came to 8 bases. This chain's CDR3 is CAISESISQAFF. In DNA form, the CDR3 reads TGTGCCATCAGTGAGTCTATTTCTCAAGCTTTCTTT.

The chain links TRBV6-5 to TRBJ1-5; 9 nucleotides agree with TRBD1. The V segment lost 8 bases and the J segment 0 bases; nucleotides outside the gene matches: 5. The CDR3 is 15 residues long. The V gene's germline CDR1 is MNHEY and CDR2 SVGAGI. The CDR3 DNA reads TGTGCCAGCCGTGGGACAGGGTATAGCAATCAGCCCCAGCATTTT. It yields the protein CASRGTGYSNQPQHF.

The V and J genes are TRBV6-5 and TRBJ2-1; perhaps TRBD2 as D (5 bases). The V gene lost 8 bases and the J gene lost 10 bases, with 15 bases spanning the gap. The CDR3 loop spans 12 amino acids. Germline V CDR1 and CDR2: MNHEY, SVGAGI. The CDR3 DNA reads as TGTGCCAGCGAGGGAGTTCTTGGGGAGCAGTTCTTC. Translating gives CASEGVLGEQFF.

The chain employs TRBV5-3 and TRBJ2-7, with a tentative D call TRBD2 (5 bases). TRBV5-3 is filed as an ORF, its function uncertain. Deletions cut 8 bases from V and 5 bases from J, with 14 bases between. This CDR3 spans 12 amino acids. The CDR3 nucleotides read TGTGCCAGCAGCCCGTACGGGGACGAGCAGTACTTC. Encoded protein: CASSPYGDEQYF.

The chain couples TRBV7-9 to TRBJ2-5; 11 bases agree with TRBD2. Per germline, CDR1 SEHNR and CDR2 FQNEAQ (reference sequence). The CDR3 has 15 amino acids. V lost 5 bases to trimming and J lost 4 bases; unmatched junction nucleotides: 6. The DNA for the CDR3 is TGTGCCAGCAGCAGTAGCGGGGGGGCCGGAGAGACCCAGTACTTC. Residues: CASSSSGGAGETQYF.

This chain joins TRBV29-1 and TRBJ2-3; no definite D call. The CDR3 has 15 residues. The germline V gene encodes CDR1 SQVTM and CDR2 ANQGSEA. V was trimmed by 3 bases and J by 6 bases, leaving 19 bases between them. The CDR3 sequence: CSVDSPPRTRDTQYF. CDR3 nucleotides: TGCAGCGTTGACTCCCCCCCCCGGACGAGGGATACGCAGTATTTT.

The V call is TRBV6-1, the J call TRBJ2-2; a possible D gene is TRBD2 (7 bases). CDR3 size: 15 residues. Between the trimmed V and J ends, which lost 6 bases and 5 bases, there was a span of 16 bases. Germline V gene data show CDR1 as MNHNS and CDR2 as SASEGT. As DNA, the CDR3 is TGTGCCAGCAGAGGGGGAGGGAGACGGACCGGGGAGCTGTTTTTT. Amino acids: CASRGGGRRTGELFF.

This clone was seen more than once but under ten times. The chain uses TRBV6-4 and TRBJ2-1; 7 positions match TRBD2. J gave up 0 bases and V 4 bases, and 3 bases lay outside the gene matches. The CDR3 contains 15 residues. The germline gives CDR1 MRHNA, CDR2 SNTAGT. The CDR3 DNA reads as TGTGCCAGCAGTGGGGGGGGAAACTCCTACAATGAGCAGTTCTTC. This gives the protein CASSGGGNSYNEQFF.

V is TRBV7-3 and J is TRBJ2-3; 9 nucleotides line up with TRBD2. V lost 7 bases, J lost 0 bases, and 5 bases stayed unmatched. The CDR3 is 15 residues long. Germline V gene data show CDR1 as SGHTA and CDR2 as FQGTGA. CDR3 loop: CASTRREGSTDTQYF. In nucleotides, the CDR3 is TGTGCCAGCACACGGCGGGAGGGGAGCACAGATACGCAGTATTTT.

The sample holds a few counts of this clone. The chain couples TRBV9 to TRBJ2-7; D is possibly TRBD1 or TRBD2 (5 bases each). Germline CDR1 is SGDLS and CDR2 is YYNGEE. The ends were cut back, 0 bases at V and 4 bases at J, with 14 bases in the middle. This CDR3 contains 15 residues. The CDR3 DNA follows: TGTGCCAGCAGCGTAGGTCCGGGGACGGCTTACGAGCAGTACTTC. As protein: CASSVGPGTAYEQYF.

The DNA for the CDR3 is TGTGCCAGCTCATCCGGGACAGGACTCTCCTACGAGCAGTACTTC. It encodes CASSSGTGLSYEQYF. The V call is TRBV18, the J call TRBJ2-7, with 8 positions matching TRBD1. V lost 5 bases and J lost 0; bases outside the gene matches: 6. The germline V gene has CDR1 KGHSH and CDR2 LQKENI. The CDR3 has 15 amino acids.

The CDR3 DNA reads as TGCACCAGCAGGGAGTTCCGTGCACAAAGTCGGGCCAACGTCCTGACTTTC. It encodes CTSREFRAQSRANVLTF. The rearrangement links TRBV1 to TRBJ2-6; TRBD2 was called by the table and not checked on the DNA. TRBV1 is flagged as a pseudogene. The CDR3 has 17 amino acids.

Regarding this clone: This may arise from a read error, as a much more abundant clone is one base away. This sample includes further DNA sequences coding for the same CDR3. The rearrangement uses TRBV14 and TRBJ2-5; the D call may be TRBD1 or TRBD2 (6 bases each). V lost 0 bases and J lost 6, with 11 bases in between. The CDR3 has 14 residues. Germline assignment: CDR1 SGHDN and CDR2 FVKESK. As DNA, the CDR3 is TGTGCCAGCAGCCAAGAGGAAGGGGGGAAGACCCAGTACTTC. It yields the protein CASSQEEGGKTQYF. Full variable domain (remainder filled in from reference TRBV14 and TRBJ2-5): EAGVTQFPSHSVIEKGQTVTLRCDPISGHDNLYWYRRVMGKEIKFLLHFVKESKQDESGMPNNRFLAERTGGTYSTLKVQPAELEDSGVYFCASSQEEGGKTQYFGPGTRLLVL.

The V and J genes are TRBV10-2 and TRBJ1-3, with a possible D match to TRBD1 (5 bases). Germline V CDR1 and CDR2: WSHSY, SAAADI. Trimming took 5 bases from V and 0 from J, leaving 17 bases between them. The CDR3 covers 17 residues. The CDR3 region has the DNA TGCGCCAGCAGTTCAATCCTCGAAGGGGACTCTGGAAACACCATATATTTT. Protein: CASSSILEGDSGNTIYF.

A few counts support this clone. CDR3 region: CASTRGDGNYGYTF. The CDR3, as DNA: TGTGCCAGTACTAGGGGGGACGGAAACTATGGCTACACCTTC. J is TRBJ1-2 and V is TRBV19, with D perhaps matching TRBD1 (6 bases). Per the germline V gene, CDR1 is LNHDA and CDR2 is SQIVND (reference sequence). This CDR3 is built from 14 residues. The V and J ends lost 7 bases and 2 bases respectively, with 14 bases between them.

The rearrangement uses TRBV5-1 and TRBJ2-5; TRBD2 agrees at 7 bases. CDR1 and CDR2 (germline): SGHRS, YFSETQ. Trimming cost V 4 bases and J 2 bases; bases outside gene matches: 8. The CDR3 extends over 15 amino acids. This chain's CDR3 is CASSPGGSGQETQYF. CDR3 nucleotide sequence: TGCGCCAGCAGCCCGGGAGGTAGCGGTCAAGAGACCCAGTACTTC. The full variable domain, completed using reference TRBV5-1 and TRBJ2-5, is KAGVTQTPRYLIKTRGQQVTLSCSPISGHRSVSWYQQTPGQGLQFLFEYFSETQRNKGNFPGRFSGRQFSNSRSEMNVSTLELGDSALYLCASSPGGSGQETQYFGPGTRLLVL.

This clone was counted between two and nine times. This chain links TRBV5-4 with TRBJ2-1; tentatively, D is TRBD2 (6 bases). The V gene's germline CDR1 is SGHNT and CDR2 YYREEE (reference sequence). V lost 4 bases, J lost 0 bases, and 11 bases lay in between. The CDR3 spans 15 residues. In DNA form, the CDR3 reads TGTGCCAGCAGCCCGACCGGGAGCTCCTACAATGAGCAGTTCTTC. Protein: CASSPTGSSYNEQFF.

This clone occurred many times. The chain links TRBV7-9 to TRBJ2-7; 11 nucleotides align to TRBD2. V shed 5 bases, J shed 3 bases, and the junction held 15 bases outside the gene matches. From germline, CDR1 is SEHNR and CDR2 FQNEAQ (reference sequence). The CDR3 is 18 residues long. The CDR3 sequence is CASSQGDSAGTSGYEQYF. The CDR3 DNA sequence: TGTGCCAGCAGCCAAGGGGACAGTGCCGGGACTAGCGGCTACGAGCAGTACTTC. Using reference TRBV7-9 and TRBJ2-7 for the parts outside the CDR3, the full variable domain is DTGVSQNPRHKITKRGQNVTFRCDPISEHNRLYWYRQTLGQGPEFLTYFQNEAQLEKSRLLSDRFSAERPKGSFSTLEIQRTEQGDSAMYLCASSQGDSAGTSGYEQYFGPGTRLTVT.